This record looks at one T cell receptor beta chain sequence and its context. The antigen is not known. Mismatch with germline at one junction end may stem from a read error. The PCR employed 60 Vbeta primers together with 13 Jbeta primers. Assay used: immunoSEQ multiplex PCR; TCRdb lists only in-frame clones, some missing. Here the sample spans about 180,000 clones, roughly four fifths being singletons. The data belong to a study of cytomegalovirus exposure and HLA in healthy donors. At the level of the study: For the approximately 420 genotyped donors, approximately 83% fell within the Caucasian-associated ancestry cluster. Findings and limits, study-wide: Later analysis identified some 16,000 TCR beta sequences associated with HLA alleles, using a false discovery rate threshold of 0.05. Information on immune exposure was restricted to one variable (CMV serostatus). Despite most TCR sequences being rare, some public TCRs occurred in many donors.

The CDR3 consists of 19 residues. Germline lookup yields CDR1 SEHNR and CDR2 FQNEAQ (reference sequence). The rearrangement uses TRBV7-9 and TRBJ1-3; D is perhaps TRBD1 (6 bases). This TCR was recovered from a woman aged 25 to 45 in good health and CMV-seronegative. Specimen: PBMCs. CDR3 amino acids: CASSSPSLTGDSSGNTTYF. For the CDR3, the DNA is TGTGCCAGCAGCTCACCCTCCCTGACAGGAGATAGCTCTGGAAACACCACATATTTT.